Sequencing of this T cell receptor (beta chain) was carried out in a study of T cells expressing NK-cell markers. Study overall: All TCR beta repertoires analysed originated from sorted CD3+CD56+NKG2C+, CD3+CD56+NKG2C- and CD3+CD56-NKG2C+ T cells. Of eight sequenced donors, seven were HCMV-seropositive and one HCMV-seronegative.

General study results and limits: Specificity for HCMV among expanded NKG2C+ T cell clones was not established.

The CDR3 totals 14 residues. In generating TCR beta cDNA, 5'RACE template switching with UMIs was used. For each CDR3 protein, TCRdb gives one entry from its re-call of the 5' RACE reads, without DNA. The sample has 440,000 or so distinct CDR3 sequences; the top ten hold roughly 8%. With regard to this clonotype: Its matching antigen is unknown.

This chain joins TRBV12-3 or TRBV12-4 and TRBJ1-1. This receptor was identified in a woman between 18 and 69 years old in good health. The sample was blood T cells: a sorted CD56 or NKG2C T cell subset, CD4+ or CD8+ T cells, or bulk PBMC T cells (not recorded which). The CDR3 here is CASSLWSYNTEAFF.